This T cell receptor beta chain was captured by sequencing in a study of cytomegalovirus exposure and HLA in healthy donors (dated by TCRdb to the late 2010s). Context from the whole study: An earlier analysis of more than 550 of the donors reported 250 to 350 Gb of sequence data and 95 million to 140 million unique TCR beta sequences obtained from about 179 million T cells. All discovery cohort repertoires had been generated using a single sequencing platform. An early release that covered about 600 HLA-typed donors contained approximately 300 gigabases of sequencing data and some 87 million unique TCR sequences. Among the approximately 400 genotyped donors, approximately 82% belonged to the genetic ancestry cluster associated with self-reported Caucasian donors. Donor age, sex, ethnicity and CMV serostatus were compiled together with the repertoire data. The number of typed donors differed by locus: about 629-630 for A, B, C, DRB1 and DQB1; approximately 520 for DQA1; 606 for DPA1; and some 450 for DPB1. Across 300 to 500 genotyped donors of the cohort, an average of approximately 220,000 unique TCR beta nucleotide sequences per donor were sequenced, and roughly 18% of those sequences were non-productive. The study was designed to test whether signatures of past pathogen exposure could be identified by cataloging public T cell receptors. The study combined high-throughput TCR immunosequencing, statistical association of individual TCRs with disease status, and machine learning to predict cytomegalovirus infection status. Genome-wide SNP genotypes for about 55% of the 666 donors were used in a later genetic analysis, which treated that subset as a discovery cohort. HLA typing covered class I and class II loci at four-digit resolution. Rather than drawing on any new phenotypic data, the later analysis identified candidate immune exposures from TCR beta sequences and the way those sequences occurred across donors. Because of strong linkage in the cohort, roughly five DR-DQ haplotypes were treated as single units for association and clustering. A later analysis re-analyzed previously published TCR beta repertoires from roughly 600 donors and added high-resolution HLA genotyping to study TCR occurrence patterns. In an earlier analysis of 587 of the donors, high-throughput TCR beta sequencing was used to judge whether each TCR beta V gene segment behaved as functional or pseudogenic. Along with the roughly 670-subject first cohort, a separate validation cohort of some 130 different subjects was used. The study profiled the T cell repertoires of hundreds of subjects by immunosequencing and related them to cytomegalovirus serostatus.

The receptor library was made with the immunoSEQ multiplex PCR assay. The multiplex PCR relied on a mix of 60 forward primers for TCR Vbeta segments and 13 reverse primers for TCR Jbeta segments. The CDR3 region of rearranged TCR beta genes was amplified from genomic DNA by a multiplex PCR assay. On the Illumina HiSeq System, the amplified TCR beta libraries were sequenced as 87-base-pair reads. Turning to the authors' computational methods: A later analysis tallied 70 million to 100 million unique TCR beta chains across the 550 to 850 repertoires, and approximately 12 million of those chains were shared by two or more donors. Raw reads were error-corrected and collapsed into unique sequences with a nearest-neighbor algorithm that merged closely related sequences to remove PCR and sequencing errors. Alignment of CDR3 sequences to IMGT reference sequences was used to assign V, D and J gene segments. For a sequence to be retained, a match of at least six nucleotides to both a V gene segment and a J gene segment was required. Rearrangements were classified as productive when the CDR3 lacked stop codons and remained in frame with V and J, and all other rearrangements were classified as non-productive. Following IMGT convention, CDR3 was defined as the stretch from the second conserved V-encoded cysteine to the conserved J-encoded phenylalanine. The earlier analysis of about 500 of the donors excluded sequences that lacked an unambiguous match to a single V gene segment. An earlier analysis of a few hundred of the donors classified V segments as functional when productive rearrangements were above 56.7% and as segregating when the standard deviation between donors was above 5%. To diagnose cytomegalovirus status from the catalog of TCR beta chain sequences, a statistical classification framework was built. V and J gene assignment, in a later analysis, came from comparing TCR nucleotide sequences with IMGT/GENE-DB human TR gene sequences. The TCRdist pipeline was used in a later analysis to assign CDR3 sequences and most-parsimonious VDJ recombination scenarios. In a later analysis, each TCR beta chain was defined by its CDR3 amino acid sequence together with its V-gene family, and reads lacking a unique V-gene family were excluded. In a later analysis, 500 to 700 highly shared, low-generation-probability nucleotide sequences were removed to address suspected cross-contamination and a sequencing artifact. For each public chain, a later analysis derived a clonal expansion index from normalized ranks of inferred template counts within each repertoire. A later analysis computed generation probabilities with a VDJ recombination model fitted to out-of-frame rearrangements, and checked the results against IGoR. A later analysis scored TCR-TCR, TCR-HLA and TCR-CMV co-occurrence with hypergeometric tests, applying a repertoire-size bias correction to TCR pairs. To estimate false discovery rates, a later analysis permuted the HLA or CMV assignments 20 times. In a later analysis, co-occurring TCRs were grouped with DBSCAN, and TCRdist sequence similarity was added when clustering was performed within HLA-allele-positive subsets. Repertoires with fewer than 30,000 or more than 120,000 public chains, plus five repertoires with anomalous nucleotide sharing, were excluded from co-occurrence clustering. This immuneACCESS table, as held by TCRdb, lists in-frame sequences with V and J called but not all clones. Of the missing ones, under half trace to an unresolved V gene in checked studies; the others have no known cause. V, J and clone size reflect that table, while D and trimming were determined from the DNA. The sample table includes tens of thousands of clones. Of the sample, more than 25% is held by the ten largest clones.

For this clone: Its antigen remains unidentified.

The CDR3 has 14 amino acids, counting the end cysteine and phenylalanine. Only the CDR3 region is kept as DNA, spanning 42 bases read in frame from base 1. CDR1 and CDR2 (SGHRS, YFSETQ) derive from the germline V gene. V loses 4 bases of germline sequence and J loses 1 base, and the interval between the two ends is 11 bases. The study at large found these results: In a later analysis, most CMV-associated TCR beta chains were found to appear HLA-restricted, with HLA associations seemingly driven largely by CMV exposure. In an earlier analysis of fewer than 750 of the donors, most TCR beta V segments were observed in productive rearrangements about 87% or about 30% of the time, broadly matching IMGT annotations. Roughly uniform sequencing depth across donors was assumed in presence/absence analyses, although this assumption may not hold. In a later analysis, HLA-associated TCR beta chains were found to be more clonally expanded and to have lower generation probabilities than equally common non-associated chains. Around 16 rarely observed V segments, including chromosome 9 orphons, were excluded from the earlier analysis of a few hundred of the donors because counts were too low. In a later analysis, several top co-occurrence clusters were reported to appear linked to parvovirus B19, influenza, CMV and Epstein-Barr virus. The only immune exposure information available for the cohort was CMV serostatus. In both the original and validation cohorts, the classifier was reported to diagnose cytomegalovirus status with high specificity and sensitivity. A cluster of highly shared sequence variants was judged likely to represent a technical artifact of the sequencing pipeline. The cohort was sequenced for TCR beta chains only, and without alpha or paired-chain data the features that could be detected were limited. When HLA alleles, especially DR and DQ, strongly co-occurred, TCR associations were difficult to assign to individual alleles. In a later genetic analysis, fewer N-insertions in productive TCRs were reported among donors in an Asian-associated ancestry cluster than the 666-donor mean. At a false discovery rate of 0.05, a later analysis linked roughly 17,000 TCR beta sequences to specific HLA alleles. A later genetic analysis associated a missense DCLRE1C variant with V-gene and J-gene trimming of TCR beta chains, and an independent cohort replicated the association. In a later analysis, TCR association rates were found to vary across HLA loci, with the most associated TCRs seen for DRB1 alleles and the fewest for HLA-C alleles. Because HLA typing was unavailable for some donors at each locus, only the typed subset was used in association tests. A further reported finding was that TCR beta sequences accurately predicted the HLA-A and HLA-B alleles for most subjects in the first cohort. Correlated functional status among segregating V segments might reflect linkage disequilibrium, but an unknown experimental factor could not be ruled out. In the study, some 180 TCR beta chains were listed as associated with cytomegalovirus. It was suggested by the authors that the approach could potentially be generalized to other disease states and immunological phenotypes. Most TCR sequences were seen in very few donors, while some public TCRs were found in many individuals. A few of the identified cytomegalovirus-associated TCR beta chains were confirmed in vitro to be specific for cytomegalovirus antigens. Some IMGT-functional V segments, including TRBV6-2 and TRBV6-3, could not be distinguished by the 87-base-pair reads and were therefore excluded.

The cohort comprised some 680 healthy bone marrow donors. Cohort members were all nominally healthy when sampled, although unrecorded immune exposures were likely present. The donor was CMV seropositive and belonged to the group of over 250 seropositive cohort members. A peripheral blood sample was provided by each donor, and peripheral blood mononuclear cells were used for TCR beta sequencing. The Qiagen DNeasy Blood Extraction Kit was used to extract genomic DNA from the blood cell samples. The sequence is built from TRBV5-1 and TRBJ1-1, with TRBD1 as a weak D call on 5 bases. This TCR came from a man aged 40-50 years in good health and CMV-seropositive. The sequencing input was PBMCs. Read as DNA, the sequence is TGCGCCAGCAGCCCGTCCGACAGGAACACTGAAGCTTTCTTT. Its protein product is CASSPSDRNTEAFF.